This T cell receptor (beta chain) stems from a study of CD8+ T cells in alopecia areata. Looking at the study overall: Treated patients were scored for severity by percent of scalp affected.

Concerning this clone: What it recognizes is unknown.

The CDR3 spans 15 residues. Trimming took off 1 base at V and 5 bases at J, with 11 bases between the two ends. The V gene's germline CDR1 is SGHVS and CDR2 FNYEAQ. Sample treatment: oral pan-JAK inhibitor, 5-10 mg twice daily. Punch biopsies of lesional scalp, plus peripheral blood, were taken from alopecia areata patients. Notes on the study in general: Clonality in the scalp and expanded CD8+ clones ranked among the top 100 were significantly decreased by tofacitinib. Higher clonality than in normal scalp was seen in lesional scalp, especially alopecia totalis/universalis.

RNA extraction was followed by reverse transcription into cDNA, which acted as the sequencing template. Profiled with immunoSEQ multiplex PCR; TCRdb holds only in-frame clones, not every one. The sample has 90,000 to 130,000 clones; around three fifths are singletons. V is TRBV7-6 and J is TRBJ1-4; weak D call: TRBD1 (5 bases). Sequences were derived from CD8+ T cells sorted from blood, sampled at week 24, from a patient treated with tofacitinib. This TCR came from a human donor with alopecia areata. CDR3 amino acids: CASSLGARENEKLFF. Here the CDR3 DNA reads TGTGCCAGCAGCTTAGGGGCCAGGGAGAATGAAAAACTGTTTTTT. Filled out from reference TRBV7-6 and TRBJ1-4, the complete variable domain reads GAGVSQSPRYKVTKRGQDVALRCDPISGHVSLYWYRQALGQGPEFLTYFNYEAQQDKSGLPNDRFSAERPEGSISTLTIQRTEQRDSAMYRCASSLGARENEKLFFGSGTQLSVL.